What follows are 27 T cell receptor beta chains derived from one specimen sequenced in a study of patients and donors after allogeneic stem cell transplantation. TCRdb called the RT-PCR reads again in MiXCR, with one record for every CDR3 protein. This sample carries under 200,000 distinct CDR3 sequences, about 32% of them seen once, and the ten largest clones take roughly 3.2%. The sample taken for sequencing was blood, either unsorted or a sorted T cell fraction (not recorded which). These receptors all come from a human donor who was either an allogeneic HSCT recipient or a stem cell or donor lymphocyte infusion donor (not recorded which). It is not recorded whose cells these are; they may come from a transplant donor.

J is TRBJ2-7 and V is TRBV15; D gene unclear. CDR1 and CDR2 from the germline V gene are LNHNV and YYDKDF (reference sequence). The CDR3 spans 12 residues. Trimming took 1 base from V and 2 from J, leaving 3 bases between them. The CDR3 loop is CATSRGAYEQYF. DNA of the CDR3: TGTGCCACCAGCAGAGGAGCCTACGAGCAGTACTTC.

The chain uses TRBV18 and TRBJ1-1; perhaps TRBD1 as D (5 bases). CDR3 length equals 14 residues. Germline V gene lookup returns CDR1 KGHSH and CDR2 LQKENI. V was shortened by 5 bases and J by 5 bases, with 15 bases between the two germline ends. The CDR3 coding sequence is TGTGCCAGCTCATTTGACAGAGAGGGAACTGAAGCTTTCTTT. It specifies CASSFDREGTEAFF.

The chain couples TRBV6-2 or TRBV6-3 to TRBJ2-7, with TRBD2 as a possible D gene (6 bases). Trimming removed 2 bases at V and 3 bases at J, with 8 bases between. Germline V gives CDR1 MNHEY, CDR2 SVGEGT. The CDR3 has 13 residues. CDR3 nucleotides: TGTGCCAGCAGTTACAGGGAGGTCTACGAGCAGTACTTC. It codes for CASSYREVYEQYF.

The V and J genes are TRBV9 and TRBJ1-1; D is ambiguous. The length of the CDR3 is 14 residues. CDR1 and CDR2 (germline): SGDLS, YYNGEE. Trimming took off 2 bases at V and 1 base at J, with 9 bases between the two ends. The CDR3 protein is CASSVGTANTEAFF. For the CDR3, the DNA is TGTGCCAGCAGCGTGGGAACGGCGAACACTGAAGCTTTCTTT.

The J gene is TRBJ1-3, the V gene TRBV20-1; possible D gene TRBD1, 5 bases. The CDR3 has 14 residues. The V end lost 1 base, the J end lost 0 bases, and 7 bases lay between the germline ends. Germline CDR1 and CDR2: DFQATT and SNEGSKA (reference sequence). CDR3 protein: CSARVTVSGNTIYF. DNA of the CDR3: TGCAGTGCTAGAGTGACAGTCTCTGGAAACACCATATATTTT.

J is TRBJ2-1 and V is TRBV14, with TRBD2 matching over 8 bases. J lost 3 bases, V lost 4 bases, and 5 bases had no gene match. The germline V gene has CDR1 SGHDN and CDR2 FVKESK. CDR3 length: 15 residues. CDR3 amino acids: CASSPLADYYNEQFF. CDR3 coding DNA: TGTGCCAGCAGCCCACTAGCGGACTACTACAATGAGCAGTTCTTC.

This clonotype was seen a handful of times. V gene TRBV6-2 or TRBV6-3 combines with J gene TRBJ1-3; weak D call: TRBD1 (5 bases). This CDR3 contains 16 residues. Germline-derived CDR1 and CDR2 are MNHEY and SVGEGT. V was shortened by 5 bases and J by 0 bases, with 14 bases between the two germline ends. CDR3 residues: CASSPPGPSSGNTIYF. In nucleotides, the CDR3 is TGTGCCAGCAGTCCCCCGGGACCGAGCTCTGGAAACACCATATATTTT.

The rearrangement uses TRBV5-5 and TRBJ2-7; D is undetermined. Germline assignment: CDR1 SGHKS and CDR2 YYEKEE (reference sequence). V lost 1 base and J 3 bases, leaving 11 bases between the germline ends. This CDR3 is 14 amino acids long. The CDR3 here is CASSLRTENYEQYF. CDR3 nucleotide sequence: TGTGCCAGCAGCTTGCGGACGGAGAACTACGAGCAGTACTTC.

The chain carries TRBV28 and TRBJ2-3; D is ambiguous. Trimming cost V 3 bases and J 4 bases, with 5 bases left between them. Germline lookup yields CDR1 MDHEN and CDR2 SYDVKM. The CDR3 sequence is 12 residues long. CDR3 sequence: CASSLAADTQYF. CDR3 coding DNA: TGTGCCAGCAGTTTGGCTGCAGATACGCAGTATTTT.

Worth noting for this clonotype: A much larger clone differs from this one at a single base, so this may be a read error. The genes are TRBV27 and TRBJ1-5; D is unresolved. Germline V gene lookup returns CDR1 MNHEY and CDR2 SMNVEV (reference sequence). The CDR3 runs to 13 residues. CDR3 region: CASSSDSNQPRHF. The CDR3 region has the DNA TGTGCCAGCAGTTCTGATAGCAATCAGCCCCGGCATTTT.

The chain couples TRBV10-3 to TRBJ2-7, with 7 bases lining up with TRBD2. CDR1 ENHRY and CDR2 SYGVKD come from the germline V gene. This CDR3 comprises 15 residues. With V trimmed by 8 bases and J by 3 bases, 13 bases remained unmatched. In nucleotides, the CDR3 is TGTGCCATCGGAGATGCGGGAGTCGGGATCTACGAGCAGTACTTC. Its protein product is CAIGDAGVGIYEQYF.

The chain carries TRBV3-1 and TRBJ2-7, with 7 positions matching TRBD2. The germline V gene has CDR1 LGHDT and CDR2 YNNKEL (reference sequence). The CDR3 runs 15 residues. Trimming cost V 4 bases and J 4 bases; bases outside gene matches: 10. The CDR3 bases are TGTGCCAGCAGCCTTGCGACTAGCATGTCGTACGAGCAGTACTTC. Its protein product is CASSLATSMSYEQYF.

The rearrangement uses TRBV5-1 and TRBJ2-7; D possibly corresponds to TRBD2 (5 bases). Germline V gene sequence: CDR1 SGHRS, CDR2 YFSETQ. Trimming pared 2 bases from V and 2 bases from J, leaving 14 bases between. The CDR3 is 15 residues long. The CDR3 DNA is TGCGCCAGCAGCTTTGGACTGGAAATAACCTACGAGCAGTACTTC. Residues: CASSFGLEITYEQYF.

V and J are TRBV4-1 and TRBJ1-2; D gene ambiguous. Trimming removed 7 bases from V and 4 bases from J, with 16 bases in between. Germline assignment: CDR1 MGHRA and CDR2 YSYEKL. This CDR3 is 14 amino acids long. CDR3 DNA sequence: TGCGCCAGCACCAAGGCCCCGGGTTCCTATGGCTACACCTTC. Amino acid sequence: CASTKAPGSYGYTF.

The V gene is TRBV15, the J gene TRBJ2-3, with 10 bases aligning to TRBD2. The V gene's germline CDR1 is LNHNV and CDR2 YYDKDF (reference sequence). The CDR3 consists of 16 residues. Trimming took 3 bases from V and 5 from J; bases not matched to a gene: 8. The CDR3 region has the DNA TGTGCCACCAGCAGGATGAGCGGGAGGGCCAAAGATACGCAGTATTTT. Translation: CATSRMSGRAKDTQYF. Full variable domain (rest looked up from reference TRBV15 and TRBJ2-3): DAMVIQNPRYQVTQFGKPVTLSCSQTLNHNVMYWYQQKSSQAPKLLFHYYDKDFNNEADTPDNFQSRRPNTSFCFLDIRSPGLGDTAMYLCATSRMSGRAKDTQYFGPGTRLTVL.

Many counts were recorded for this clonotype. V gene TRBV29-1 combines with J gene TRBJ1-1; D is unclear. The CDR3 runs to 14 residues. V dropped 5 bases and J dropped 0 bases, with 13 bases sitting between them. Per germline, CDR1 SQVTM and CDR2 ANQGSEA. The CDR3 is CSVSPRLMNTEAFF. CDR3 DNA: TGCAGCGTTTCCCCTAGGCTGATGAACACTGAAGCTTTCTTT.

This clonotype was counted between two and nine times. This chain uses TRBV4-2 with TRBJ2-1; the match to TRBD2 covers 11 bases. Germline-derived CDR1 and CDR2 are LGHNA and YNFKEQ. This CDR3 comprises 14 residues. V was pared by 5 bases and J by 8 bases, with 5 bases of the junction left unmatched. Here the CDR3 reads CASSWGLAVDEQFF. The CDR3 bases are TGTGCCAGCAGCTGGGGACTAGCGGTAGATGAGCAGTTCTTC.

J is TRBJ1-2 and V is TRBV14, with 7 bases fitting TRBD1. V dropped 0 bases and J dropped 6; count of bases not matched to a gene: 10. The CDR3 contains 16 residues. Germline V CDR1 and CDR2: SGHDN, FVKESK. The DNA for the CDR3 is TGTGCCAGCAGCCAAGATAGGACAGGTGGTCGGGATGGCTACACCTTC. This encodes CASSQDRTGGRDGYTF.

This clonotype appeared many times. The chain couples TRBV5-1 to TRBJ1-5; D is uncertain. The V and J ends lost 0 bases and 0 bases respectively, with 7 bases between them. The CDR3 covers 15 residues. The V gene's germline CDR1 is SGHRS and CDR2 YFSETQ. This CDR3 is CASSLDSNSNQPQHF. The CDR3 coding sequence is TGCGCCAGCAGCTTGGACAGCAATAGCAATCAGCCCCAGCATTTT.

J is TRBJ2-2 and V is TRBV7-6; unclear D gene. The CDR3 contains 10 residues. V was shortened by 2 bases and J by 9 bases, with 1 base between the two germline ends. Germline CDR1 is SGHVS and CDR2 is FNYEAQ. This CDR3 reads CASSLWELFF. The CDR3 DNA reads TGTGCCAGCAGCTTATGGGAGCTGTTTTTT.

This chain links TRBV4-1 with TRBJ1-5, with 10 bases that match TRBD1. The CDR3 consists of 15 residues. Germline V lookup: CDR1 MGHRA, CDR2 YSYEKL. V lost 4 bases and J lost 5; bases outside the gene matches: 5. CDR3 sequence (DNA): TGCGCCAGCAGCCCCGGACAGGGGGTTCATCAGCCCCAGCATTTT. This translates into CASSPGQGVHQPQHF.

V gene TRBV5-1 combines with J gene TRBJ2-3; maybe TRBD2 (5 bases). CDR3 length: 15 amino acids. Trimming shortened V by 0 bases and J by 4 bases, and 12 bases separated the two germline ends. Per the germline V gene, CDR1 is SGHRS and CDR2 is YFSETQ. The CDR3 region has the DNA TGCGCCAGCAGCTTGGAGGCTAGCCATGCAGATACGCAGTATTTT. Protein sequence: CASSLEASHADTQYF.

This clonotype has only a few counts. The DNA of the CDR3 is TGCAGTGCTCGTGAGGGGACAACTAATGAAAAACTGTTTTTT. It specifies CSAREGTTNEKLFF. The rearrangement links TRBV20-1 to TRBJ1-4; TRBD1 might be the D (5 bases). CDR3 length: 14 residues. With 5 bases removed from V and 0 bases from J, the gap between germline ends came to 10 bases. Germline V CDR1 and CDR2: DFQATT, SNEGSKA (reference sequence).

The chain links TRBV10-1 to TRBJ2-3; D call uncertain. V shed 2 bases and J shed 1 base, with 4 bases lying between them. The V gene's germline CDR1 is WNHNN and CDR2 SYGVQD (reference sequence). This CDR3 region has 13 residues. CDR3 residues: CASSEDGTDTQYF. DNA of the CDR3: TGCGCCAGCAGTGAGGACGGCACAGATACGCAGTATTTT.

This chain links TRBV12-3 or TRBV12-4 with TRBJ2-5; TRBD1 matches at 9 bases. The J segment lost 5 bases and the V segment lost 3 bases, leaving 7 bases of the junction unmatched. This CDR3 contains 15 residues. CDR3 coding DNA: TGTGCCAGCAGTTTGGGGACAGGGTACGGGGAGACCCAGTACTTC. This sequence encodes CASSLGTGYGETQYF.

The chain joins TRBV5-5 to TRBJ2-1; 14 bases agree with TRBD2. Losses at the gene ends were 6 bases for V and 9 bases for J; bases not matched to a gene: 8. The CDR3 extends over 15 amino acids. Germline CDR1 reads SGHKS; CDR2 reads YYEKEE (reference sequence). CDR3 in amino acids: CASKGTSGRDSEQFF. CDR3 nucleotides: TGTGCCAGCAAGGGGACTAGCGGGAGAGACAGTGAGCAGTTCTTC.

The chain joins TRBV6-5 to TRBJ2-1, with 8 bases lining up with TRBD2. Germline assignment: CDR1 MNHEY and CDR2 SVGAGI. V shed 7 bases and J 10 bases; nucleotides not matched to a gene: 15. This CDR3 comprises 15 residues. For the CDR3, the DNA is TGTGCCAGCACCCCCCTCGGGAGGGCAATTGGAGAGCAGTTCTTC. It is translated as CASTPLGRAIGEQFF.